This TCR beta chain originates from a study of control samples from healthy donors and cancer patients. Germline V gene data show CDR1 as SGHRS and CDR2 as YFSETQ. The V segment lost 4 bases and the J segment 5 bases; nucleotides outside the gene matches: 7. There are 14 residues in the CDR3. The protocol was immunoSEQ multiplex PCR, while the TCRdb copy is restricted to in-frame clones and leaves out a portion. The data show more than 90,000 clones, 75% to 90% seen once. This TCR derives from a man aged 25-45 years in good health. This chain connects TRBV5-1 to TRBJ1-1; 8 bases match TRBD1. The source material was blood. CDR3 nucleotide sequence: TGCGCCAGCAGCCTGGGGACAGGAAAAACTGAAGCTTTCTTT. Residues: CASSLGTGKTEAFF. The variable domain in full, completed from reference TRBV5-1 and TRBJ1-1, reads KAGVTQTPRYLIKTRGQQVTLSCSPISGHRSVSWYQQTPGQGLQFLFEYFSETQRNKGNFPGRFSGRQFSNSRSEMNVSTLELGDSALYLCASSLGTGKTEAFFGQGTRLTVV.